The entry that follows covers one T cell receptor beta chain sequence. The antigen remains undetermined. This specimen belongs to a study of cytomegalovirus exposure and HLA in healthy donors. Study-wide points: Productive status was seen about 90% or about 30% of the time for most TCR beta V segments in an earlier analysis. Altogether, 164 TCR beta chains were recorded as cytomegalovirus-associated. In a later analysis, V- and J-gene trimming of beta chains associated with a DCLRE1C missense variant, replicated independently.

The germline V and J ends were trimmed by 5 bases and 2 bases, with 14 bases remaining between them. Germline V CDR1 and CDR2: SGHRS, YFSETQ. The CDR3 loop spans 16 amino acids. The primer mix had 60 Vbeta and 13 Jbeta primers. Sequenced by immunoSEQ multiplex PCR; TCRdb stores in-frame clones only, minus some. Found here are roughly 60,000 clones, 60% to 85% of them singletons; the top ten hold 2.5% to 3.5%. The gene calls are TRBV5-1 and TRBJ2-6, with D perhaps matching TRBD2 (6 bases). Source material: PBMCs. The receptor's source is a woman between 40 and 55 years old in good health and CMV-seropositive. CDR3 nucleotides: TGCGCCAGCAGTGTTGAGTCGGGGGCTGGGGCCAACGTCCTGACTTTC. Amino acid sequence: CASSVESGAGANVLTF.